The 27 T cell receptor beta chains below were found in one sample sequenced in a study of T-cell memory formation after mild COVID-19. TCRdb analysed the 5' RACE reads with MiXCR anew, one entry per CDR3 protein. Seen here are around 150,000 distinct CDR3 sequences, about a third observed once, and the top ten hold around 12%. Input material: PBMCs or a T cell subset sorted from them (not recorded which). The source is an adult woman who had mild COVID-19 (a few samples of this study predate the infection). Cell type and time point are not known.

This clonotype was counted a few times. The chain joins TRBV7-3 to TRBJ1-1, with D tentatively TRBD1 (5 bases). Per the germline V gene, CDR1 is SGHTA and CDR2 is FQGTGA. V gave up 2 bases and J gave up 1 base, with 8 bases separating them. This CDR3 has 14 residues. The CDR3 region has the DNA TGTGCCAGCAGCTTATGGGGGGGGAACACTGAAGCTTTCTTT. This encodes CASSLWGGNTEAFF.

This clonotype has more than one count but fewer than ten. The chain combines TRBV3-1 with TRBJ2-2; D uncertain. Germline assignment: CDR1 LGHDT and CDR2 YNNKEL (reference sequence). V gave up 5 bases and J gave up 2 bases, with 15 bases separating them. This CDR3 region has 16 residues. CDR3 bases: TGTGCCAGCAGCGAAATCCCCCCGGGTAACACCGGGGAGCTGTTTTTT. It specifies CASSEIPPGNTGELFF.

The chain carries TRBV9 and TRBJ2-2; perhaps TRBD2 as D (6 bases). The CDR3 contains 14 residues. The V and J ends lost 3 bases and 4 bases respectively, with 10 bases between them. CDR1 and CDR2 (germline): SGDLS, YYNGEE. The CDR3 DNA sequence: TGTGCCAGCAGCGACTCCGGGGGCACCGGGGAGCTGTTTTTT. Translating gives CASSDSGGTGELFF.

J is TRBJ2-1 and V is TRBV29-1; unclear D gene. Germline V gene sequence: CDR1 SQVTM, CDR2 ANQGSEA. CDR3 size: 12 residues. Trimming removed 3 bases from V and 5 bases from J, with 8 bases in between. Here the CDR3 reads CSVDRTDNEQFF. The CDR3 DNA sequence: TGCAGCGTTGACAGGACCGACAATGAGCAGTTCTTC.

The chain joins TRBV12-3 or TRBV12-4 to TRBJ1-5; D not certain. This CDR3 has 14 amino acids. The ends were cut back, 5 bases at V and 2 bases at J, with 10 bases in the middle. The CDR3 nucleotides are TGTGCCAGCAGTGCCCTTATAGGCAATCAGCCCCAGCATTTT. It encodes CASSALIGNQPQHF.

V is TRBV25-1 and J is TRBJ2-7; 8 bases align to TRBD1. The CDR3 runs to 11 residues. Trimming took 4 bases from V and 9 from J; bases not matched to a gene: 2. Germline assignment: CDR1 MGHDK and CDR2 SYGVNS. This CDR3 is CASSVDRGQYF. The CDR3 DNA follows: TGTGCCAGCAGTGTTGACAGGGGGCAGTACTTC.

This chain connects TRBV29-1 to TRBJ2-3; 10 bases are shared with TRBD1. The CDR3 loop spans 15 amino acids. V lost 6 bases to trimming and J lost 3 bases; unmatched junction nucleotides: 9. The V gene's germline CDR1 is SQVTM and CDR2 ANQGSEA. The CDR3 reads CSVRTGQGETDTQYF. The DNA for the CDR3 is TGCAGCGTACGGACCGGACAGGGGGAAACAGATACGCAGTATTTT.

The chain combines TRBV30 with TRBJ2-3; possible D gene TRBD1, 5 bases. Germline CDR1 and CDR2: GTSNPN and SVGIG (reference sequence). The V end lost 0 bases, the J end lost 11 bases, and 12 bases lay between the germline ends. The CDR3 loop spans 12 amino acids. CDR3 DNA: TGTGCCTGGAGTGTGCCCGACAGTCTGCAGTATTTT. Protein sequence: CAWSVPDSLQYF.

This clonotype has only a few counts. The chain is built from TRBV20-1 and TRBJ2-7; the D is unclear. V was cut by 1 base and J by 3 bases, with 7 bases left in between. The CDR3 is made up of 12 amino acids. Germline V gene lookup returns CDR1 DFQATT and CDR2 SNEGSKA (reference sequence). In DNA form, the CDR3 reads TGCAGTGCTAGAGGGCGAAACTACGAGCAGTACTTC. This encodes CSARGRNYEQYF.

V gene TRBV3-1 combines with J gene TRBJ1-2; 9 nucleotides agree with TRBD1. Germline CDR1 reads LGHDT; CDR2 reads YNNKEL (reference sequence). There are 17 residues in the CDR3. V lost 1 base to trimming and J lost 5 bases; unmatched junction nucleotides: 11. CDR3 in amino acids: CASSQGEHRGRGYGYTF. The DNA of the CDR3 is TGTGCCAGCAGCCAAGGCGAACACAGGGGGCGCGGGTATGGCTACACCTTC.

The CDR3 is CASSVGNAGLVYNEQFF. The CDR3 DNA is TGTGCCAGCAGCGTAGGCAACGCGGGACTAGTGTACAATGAGCAGTTCTTC. The V gene is TRBV9, the J gene TRBJ2-1; TRBD2 aligns across 8 bases. V lost 0 bases and J lost 4; bases outside the gene matches: 9. The germline gives CDR1 SGDLS, CDR2 YYNGEE. The length of the CDR3 is 17 residues.

There are a few counts of this clonotype. V and J are TRBV5-1 and TRBJ1-2, with no clear D. Looked up from germline, CDR1 is SGHRS and CDR2 is YFSETQ. The CDR3 spans 14 residues. The V gene lost 1 base and the J gene lost 14 bases, with 21 bases spanning the gap. Written as DNA, the CDR3 is TGCGCCAGCAGCTTGATGACGGAGTCCCTGACTTTGACCTTC. Its protein is CASSLMTESLTLTF.

This chain links TRBV7-9 with TRBJ2-7; no clear D gene. CDR3 length: 14 residues. The germline CDR1 and CDR2 sequences are SEHNR and FQNEAQ (reference sequence). V lost 1 base and J lost 0, with 7 bases in between. The CDR3: CASSLVGFSYEQYF. As DNA, the CDR3 is TGTGCCAGCAGCTTAGTGGGGTTCTCCTACGAGCAGTACTTC.

This clonotype turned up a few times. This chain uses TRBV7-9 with TRBJ2-3; the match to TRBD2 covers 7 bases. V lost 5 bases to trimming and J lost 2 bases; unmatched junction nucleotides: 7. Germline V gene lookup returns CDR1 SEHNR and CDR2 FQNEAQ (reference sequence). The CDR3 is 15 residues long. CDR3 nucleotide sequence: TGTGCCAGCAGCCCCAAGGGGACTACCACAGATACGCAGTATTTT. It is translated as CASSPKGTTTDTQYF.

The rearrangement links TRBV6-5 to TRBJ2-2, with D possibly TRBD2 on 5 matching bases. This CDR3 comprises 14 residues. Trimming took off 6 bases at V and 7 bases at J, with 15 bases between the two ends. Germline V lookup: CDR1 MNHEY, CDR2 SVGAGI. In DNA, the CDR3 is TGTGCCAGCAGAACCCGGCGGGCTATCGGGGAGCTGTTTTTT. Amino acids: CASRTRRAIGELFF.

V is TRBV5-1 and J is TRBJ2-1, with TRBD2 identical over 10 bases. The CDR3 has 14 amino acids. The J segment lost 8 bases and the V segment lost 4 bases, leaving 6 bases of the junction unmatched. In germline, CDR1 is SGHRS, CDR2 YFSETQ. CDR3 amino acids: CASSTGTSVHEQFF. The DNA of the CDR3 is TGCGCCAGCAGCACCGGGACTAGCGTCCATGAGCAGTTCTTC.

This clonotype was counted between two and nine times. J is TRBJ2-3 and V is TRBV10-3; 10 bases map to TRBD2. V lost 3 bases, J lost 0 bases, and 3 bases stayed unmatched. CDR1 and CDR2 from the germline V gene are ENHRY and SYGVKD. This CDR3 is 16 amino acids long. The DNA for the CDR3 is TGTGCCATCAGTGATCTACTAGCGGGGAGCACAGATACGCAGTATTTT. Translation gives CAISDLLAGSTDTQYF.

The chain links TRBV4-3 to TRBJ2-1, with TRBD1 matching over 9 bases. CDR1 is LGHNA, CDR2 YSLEER, per germline. V shed 1 base and J 6 bases; nucleotides not matched to a gene: 10. The CDR3 has 17 amino acids. The CDR3, as DNA: TGCGCCAGCAGCCAAGCCCCCCCGGGACAGGGTATCAATGAGCAGTTCTTC. This gives the protein CASSQAPPGQGINEQFF.

This clonotype has just a few counts. V is TRBV12-3 or TRBV12-4 and J is TRBJ2-3, with D unresolved. The V end was cut by 1 base, the J end by 5 bases, with 10 bases between. The CDR3 is 14 amino acids. CDR3 coding DNA: TGTGCCAGCAGTTTAGGTGTAACACAAGATACGCAGTATTTT. Amino acid sequence: CASSLGVTQDTQYF.

The DNA of the CDR3 is TGTGCCAGCAGTTTTTCACAGGGGTATGAGACCCAGTACTTC. Translation: CASSFSQGYETQYF. This rearrangement joins TRBV12-3 or TRBV12-4 to TRBJ2-5; 7 nucleotides align to TRBD1. The CDR3 covers 14 residues. J lost 5 bases, V lost 3 bases, and 6 bases had no gene match.

The rearrangement joins TRBV20-1 to TRBJ2-3, with TRBD2 matching 13 bases. The ends lost 5 bases at V and 5 bases at J; junction bases unmatched: 16. The CDR3 is 18 residues long. In germline, CDR1 is DFQATT, CDR2 SNEGSKA (reference sequence). The CDR3 spells CSAHYGLAGAGFGDTQYF. CDR3 DNA sequence: TGCAGTGCTCATTACGGACTAGCGGGGGCCGGCTTTGGAGATACGCAGTATTTT.

The rearrangement joins TRBV15 to TRBJ2-7; maybe TRBD2 (5 bases). The CDR3 is 14 residues long. V lost 0 bases to trimming and J lost 10 bases, with 16 bases between them. The germline gives CDR1 LNHNV, CDR2 YYDKDF (reference sequence). In DNA, the CDR3 is TGTGCCACCAGCAGAGATCGTGGAGGAAGCAAACAGTACTTC. It yields the protein CATSRDRGGSKQYF.

The chain combines TRBV5-1 with TRBJ2-5, with 8 bases identical to TRBD1. Germline CDR1 and CDR2: SGHRS and YFSETQ. The junction had 4 bases not matched to a gene; V was cut back by 0 bases and J by 3 bases. CDR3 length: 15 residues. The CDR3 protein is CASSLGQGAEETQYF. The DNA for the CDR3 is TGCGCCAGCAGCTTGGGGCAGGGGGCGGAAGAGACCCAGTACTTC.

CDR3 amino acids: CASSFPGSGELFF. As DNA, the CDR3 is TGTGCCAGCAGTTTCCCAGGGAGCGGGGAGCTGTTTTTT. This sequence joins TRBV12-3 or TRBV12-4 and TRBJ2-2, with D perhaps TRBD1 or TRBD2 (5 bases each). The CDR3 consists of 13 residues. Trimming pared 3 bases from V and 7 bases from J, leaving 9 bases between.

This clonotype was seen ten or more times. The chain employs TRBV2 and TRBJ2-7; no clear D. V was pared by 4 bases and J by 6 bases, with 13 bases between. Germline V CDR1 and CDR2: SNHLY, FYNNEI. This CDR3 is 13 amino acids long. For the CDR3, the DNA is TGTGCCAGCAGTGCTAGACCCCTCGGCGAGCAGTACTTC. Translation: CASSARPLGEQYF.

V gene TRBV18 combines with J gene TRBJ1-5; possible D gene TRBD1, 5 bases. Germline values: CDR1 KGHSH, CDR2 LQKENI. Trimming pared 0 bases from V and 2 bases from J, leaving 17 bases between. The CDR3 has 18 residues. In DNA form, the CDR3 reads TGTGCCAGCTCACCACCGGTAGGCTCCGGGACGGGCAATCAGCCCCAGCATTTT. Translated: CASSPPVGSGTGNQPQHF.

This clonotype was counted ten times or more. The rearrangement uses TRBV7-6 and TRBJ2-1; 14 bases agree with TRBD2. Germline V gene lookup returns CDR1 SGHVS and CDR2 FNYEAQ. CDR3 length: 15 residues. After removal of 5 bases from V and 7 bases from J, the junction contained 4 bases not matched to a gene. In DNA form, the CDR3 reads TGTGCCAGCAGCCCCAGGACTAGCGGGGGGAATGAGCAGTTCTTC. It specifies CASSPRTSGGNEQFF.